Each of the 17 T cell receptor beta chains below was sequenced from the same sample in a study of cytomegalovirus exposure and HLA in healthy donors. Libraries were prepared by immunoSEQ multiplex PCR; TCRdb keeps only in-frame clonotypes and omits some of them. The sample lists about 73,000 clones, roughly 90% occurring once. The source material was PBMCs. These receptors all stem from a woman between 18 and 29 years old in good health and CMV-seropositive.

The V and J genes are TRBV11-2 and TRBJ2-5; 8 bases align to TRBD2. CDR1 and CDR2 from the germline V gene are SGHAT and FQNNGV. After removal of 1 base from V and 4 bases from J, the junction contained 11 bases not matched to a gene. This CDR3 contains 17 residues. The CDR3 loop is CASSLGSPGGPLETQYF. In DNA form, the CDR3 reads TGTGCCAGCAGCTTAGGTTCTCCGGGGGGGCCCCTAGAGACCCAGTACTTC.

The sample holds one count of this clone. The chain links TRBV5-4 to TRBJ2-7, with TRBD2 as a possible D gene (5 bases). The CDR3 has 13 residues. V was shortened by 4 bases and J by 3 bases, with 11 bases between the two germline ends. CDR1 and CDR2 (germline): SGHNT, YYREEE (reference sequence). CDR3 DNA sequence: TGTGCCAGCAGCCAAGGACTGATCTACGAGCAGTACTTC. Its translation: CASSQGLIYEQYF. The full variable domain, with the rest looked up from reference TRBV5-4 and TRBJ2-7, is ETGVTQSPTHLIKTRGQQVTLRCSSQSGHNTVSWYQQALGQGPQFIFQYYREEENGRGNFPPRFSGLQFPNYSSELNVNALELDDSALYLCASSQGLIYEQYFGPGTRLTVT.

The chain combines TRBV2 with TRBJ1-2, with a tentative D call TRBD1 (6 bases). Trimming removed 4 bases at V and 8 bases at J, with 26 bases between. Germline loops: CDR1 SNHLY, CDR2 FYNNEI. This CDR3 spans 17 amino acids. The chain's CDR3 is CASSVDPNRDTAEGYTF. The DNA for the CDR3 is TGTGCCAGCAGTGTAGACCCTAACCGGGACACGGCTGAAGGCTACACCTTC.

The chain uses TRBV28 and TRBJ1-4, with 7 bases matching TRBD1. V lost 5 bases, J lost 6 bases, and 6 bases stayed unmatched. Germline CDR1 reads MDHEN; CDR2 reads SYDVKM. The CDR3 totals 14 residues. The CDR3 protein is CASSLRDRYEKLFF. The DNA for the CDR3 is TGTGCCAGCAGTCTCCGGGACAGATATGAAAAACTGTTTTTT. The whole variable domain, remainder taken from reference TRBV28 and TRBJ1-4, is DVKVTQSSRYLVKRTGEKVFLECVQDMDHENMFWYRQDPGLGLRLIYFSYDVKMKEKGDIPEGYSVSREKKERFSLILESASTNQTSMYLCASSLRDRYEKLFFGSGTQLSVL.

V usage is TRBV2 and J usage is TRBJ2-1; D ambiguous. V dropped 5 bases and J dropped 8 bases, with 19 bases sitting between them. The CDR3 totals 15 residues. Germline lookup yields CDR1 SNHLY and CDR2 FYNNEI. The CDR3 coding sequence is TGTGCCAGCAGTTCCCCCCTCGGCCGTGCGGATGAGCAGTTCTTC. Its protein product is CASSSPLGRADEQFF.

The chain joins TRBV6-4 to TRBJ2-3; D is unresolved. Germline CDR1 reads MRHNA; CDR2 reads SNTAGT. The CDR3 has 15 residues. Trimming pared 0 bases from V and 2 bases from J, leaving 9 bases between. The DNA of the CDR3 is TGTGCCAGCAGTGACTCGGAGTCCCTCACAGATACGCAGTATTTT. As protein: CASSDSESLTDTQYF.

This chain uses TRBV19 with TRBJ2-1; TRBD2 agrees at 9 bases. Germline assignment: CDR1 LNHDA and CDR2 SQIVND (reference sequence). V shed 6 bases and J 4 bases; nucleotides not matched to a gene: 4. The CDR3 runs to 14 residues. The CDR3 reads CASRPGLAYNEQFF. The CDR3 nucleotides are TGTGCCAGTAGACCGGGACTAGCATACAATGAGCAGTTCTTC.

The chain carries TRBV11-2 and TRBJ2-3; 8 nucleotides match TRBD2. The CDR3 runs 16 residues. Per germline, CDR1 SGHAT and CDR2 FQNNGV. The V and J ends lost 2 bases and 1 base, in that order; junction bases with no gene match: 5. CDR3 coding DNA: TGTGCCAGCAGCTTATCACTAGCGGAGGGCACAGATACGCAGTATTTT. Its protein is CASSLSLAEGTDTQYF.

The genes are TRBV2 and TRBJ1-5; D perhaps matches TRBD1 (5 bases). This CDR3 region has 14 residues. Trimming cost V 6 bases and J 1 base, with 10 bases left between them. Germline V lookup: CDR1 SNHLY, CDR2 FYNNEI. The CDR3 region is CASRVDRSNQPQHF. Here the CDR3 DNA reads TGTGCCAGCAGGGTTGACAGAAGCAATCAGCCCCAGCATTTT.

This sequence joins TRBV5-6 and TRBJ1-1; 7 positions agree with TRBD1. The CDR3 is made up of 15 amino acids. Germline CDR1 SGHDT, CDR2 YYEEEE. Trimming at V came to 4 bases and at J to 0 bases, leaving 6 bases not matched to a gene. The CDR3 DNA sequence: TGTGCCAGCAGCCCCTCGACAGGGCTGAACACTGAAGCTTTCTTT. It translates to CASSPSTGLNTEAFF.

V usage is TRBV20-1 and J usage is TRBJ2-3, with D unclear. The V gene's germline CDR1 is DFQATT and CDR2 SNEGSKA (reference sequence). The CDR3 spans 11 residues. CDR3 in DNA: TGCAGCCCCCCGGTCGCCGATACGCAGTATTTT. This gives the protein CSPPVADTQYF.

CDR3 sequence (DNA): TGTGCCAGCAGCCTCATTGGGGAGGACACCATATATTTT. This translates into CASSLIGEDTIYF. The J gene is TRBJ1-3, the V gene TRBV14, with no clear D. V shed 4 bases and J shed 8 bases, with 12 bases lying between them. This CDR3 has 13 residues. Looked up from germline, CDR1 is SGHDN and CDR2 is FVKESK. The full variable domain, completed using reference TRBV14 and TRBJ1-3, is EAGVTQFPSHSVIEKGQTVTLRCDPISGHDNLYWYRRVMGKEIKFLLHFVKESKQDESGMPNNRFLAERTGGTYSTLKVQPAELEDSGVYFCASSLIGEDTIYFGEGSWLTVV.

The rearrangement links TRBV28 to TRBJ1-1, with 12 nucleotides matching TRBD1. CDR3 length: 15 residues. V gave up 2 bases and J gave up 6 bases; unmatched junction bases: 4. Germline V CDR1 and CDR2: MDHEN, SYDVKM. DNA of the CDR3: TGTGCCAGCAGTTTAGGGGACAGGGGGCCTGCTGAAGCTTTCTTT. This codes for CASSLGDRGPAEAFF. The full variable domain, rest sourced from reference TRBV28 and TRBJ1-1, is DVKVTQSSRYLVKRTGEKVFLECVQDMDHENMFWYRQDPGLGLRLIYFSYDVKMKEKGDIPEGYSVSREKKERFSLILESASTNQTSMYLCASSLGDRGPAEAFFGQGTRLTVV.

The CDR3 DNA sequence: TGTGCCTGGACCCCGGGACAGGGTGCTCATGAGCAGTTCTTC. Protein: CAWTPGQGAHEQFF. The chain recombines TRBV30 with TRBJ2-1, with 9 bases lining up with TRBD1. Germline trimming cut 4 bases from V and 8 bases from J; bases unmatched to any gene: 9. The CDR3 has 14 residues. The germline V gene encodes CDR1 GTSNPN and CDR2 SVGIG (reference sequence).

The rearrangement uses TRBV6-6 and TRBJ2-7; D may be TRBD1 (5 bases). V gave up 2 bases and J gave up 3 bases, with 8 bases separating them. Germline lookup yields CDR1 MNHNY and CDR2 SVGAGI (reference sequence). The CDR3 loop spans 13 amino acids. In DNA form, the CDR3 reads TGTGCCAGCAGTTACCGACAGTTCTACGAGCAGTACTTC. This codes for CASSYRQFYEQYF.

The rearrangement joins TRBV30 to TRBJ2-2; 11 bases are a match to TRBD2. The CDR3 sequence is 16 residues long. The J segment lost 2 bases and the V segment lost 5 bases, leaving 7 bases of the junction unmatched. Germline CDR1 reads GTSNPN; CDR2 reads SVGIG (reference sequence). The CDR3 sequence: CAWALGLAGNTGELFF. The DNA for the CDR3 is TGTGCCTGGGCTCTCGGACTAGCGGGTAACACCGGGGAGCTGTTTTTT.

The CDR3 protein is CSVVTGQITDTQYF. The DNA for the CDR3 is TGCAGCGTTGTAACGGGACAGATCACAGATACGCAGTATTTT. J is TRBJ2-3 and V is TRBV29-1, with 7 bases lining up with TRBD1. Germline trimming cut 4 bases from V and 2 bases from J; bases unmatched to any gene: 6. The length of the CDR3 is 14 residues. Germline CDR1 and CDR2: SQVTM and ANQGSEA.